A selection of T cell receptor beta chains follows, all from one sample in a study of T-cell reconstitution after alpha-beta-depleted transplantation in children. TCRdb called the PCR reads again in MiXCR, with one record for every CDR3 protein. The sample yields a few hundred thousand distinct CDR3 sequences, 25% to 30% seen once. The sample here was PBMCs, taken before TCRalphabeta/CD19-depleted stem cell transplant. Source of these receptors: a boy less than two years old with Wiskott-Aldrich syndrome, due to receive a stem cell transplant. Both conserved end residues are part of each CDR3. The order of the fields is D gene, J gene, clone size, CDR3 length, V gene, CDR3 DNA, CDR3 protein. A D gene is named only where the DNA matches it firmly. Only part of the rows carry a size: once, few, many, or a class if the clone is expanded.

>.|TRBJ2-1|.|15|TRBV25-1
TGTGCCAGCAGTGAAACGGGAGCGGAAGACAATGAGCAGTTCTTC
CASSETGAEDNEQFF
>TRBD1|TRBJ2-1|few|13|TRBV20-1
TGCAGTTCCCGTGGGACAGGCTACAATGAGCAGTTCTTC
CSSRGTGYNEQFF
>.|TRBJ1-5|.|13|TRBV7-2
TGTGCCAGCAGCTACCGACAGAATCAGCCCCAGCATTTT
CASSYRQNQPQHF
>.|TRBJ2-7|.|15|TRBV6-1
TGTGCCAGCAGTGAACTGAGCGGAGTCCCCTACGAGCAGTACTTC
CASSELSGVPYEQYF
>.|TRBJ2-7|few|13|TRBV20-1
TGCAGTGCTGCCGACTTTAGCTCCTACGAGCAGTACTTC
CSAADFSSYEQYF
>TRBD1|TRBJ2-7|few|17|TRBV2
TGTGCCAGCAGCCAAAGGCGACAGGGGAGAAGCTCCTACGAGCAGTACTTC
CASSQRRQGRSSYEQYF
>TRBD1|TRBJ1-5|.|15|TRBV30
TGTGCCTGGAGTACGGGGACAGTTAGCAATCAGCCCCAGCATTTT
CAWSTGTVSNQPQHF
>.|TRBJ2-1|few|21|TRBV21-1
TGTGCCAGCAGCAAAGTCGTTCCCTTTAGCGGGAGGGCCATCTCCTACAATGAGCAGTTCTTC
CASSKVVPFSGRAISYNEQFF
>.|TRBJ2-1|few|16|TRBV7-2
TGTGCCAGCAGCTTAAATTTATGGACTTCTCGGGATGAGCAGTTCTTC
CASSLNLWTSRDEQFF
>.|TRBJ2-1|once|14|TRBV5-1
TGCGCCAGCAGCAAAGGGGAAAATTACAATGAGCAGTTCTTC
CASSKGENYNEQFF
>.|TRBJ1-4|.|12|TRBV20-1
TGCAGTGCTACGGGACTCAGGGAAAAACTGTTTTTT
CSATGLREKLFF
>.|TRBJ1-2|.|16|TRBV10-3
TGTGCCATCAGTGAGCCAGGTGCTGGGGATTCGGATGGCTACACCTTC
CAISEPGAGDSDGYTF
>TRBD1|TRBJ1-3|.|16|TRBV7-9
TGTGCCAGCAGCGAAATACGCGGGGGACAGGGGGACACCATATATTTT
CASSEIRGGQGDTIYF
>.|TRBJ1-1|.|20|TRBV5-4
TGTGCCAGCAGCTTAAATCGGGGCCCCGGGACACCTCAGAGGAACACTGAAGCTTTCTTT
CASSLNRGPGTPQRNTEAFF
>.|TRBJ2-3|few|15|TRBV18
TGTGCCAGCTCACCAGGGGTCGTTGGGACAGATACGCAGTATTTT
CASSPGVVGTDTQYF
>TRBD1|TRBJ2-7|.|13|TRBV12-3/TRBV12-4
TGTGCCAGCACCCTGACAGGGACCGCTTCCCCCTACTTC
CASTLTGTASPYF
>.|TRBJ2-1|few|11|TRBV29-1
TGCAGCGTTGGAGCTAGCAATGAGCAGTTCTTC
CSVGASNEQFF
>.|TRBJ1-1|few|12|TRBV7-9
TGTGCCAGCACCTCAGGGTACACTGAAGCTTTCTTT
CASTSGYTEAFF
>.|TRBJ1-6|.|13|TRBV10-3
TGTGCCATCAATTCGGGTCCGGGTTCACCCCTCCACTTT
CAINSGPGSPLHF
>TRBD2|TRBJ2-1|few|17|TRBV14
TGTGCCAGCAGCCAAGTGCCTAGCGGGAAAGCCTACAATGAGCAGTTCTTC
CASSQVPSGKAYNEQFF
>TRBD1|TRBJ1-5|.|17|TRBV28
TGTGCCAGCAGTTTGTTCAGGGGGTCGAGCCCCGGTCAGCCCCAGCATTTT
CASSLFRGSSPGQPQHF
>.|TRBJ1-2|.|13|TRBV18
TGTGCCAGCTCACCACCTGGTCACTATGGCTACACCTTC
CASSPPGHYGYTF
>TRBD1|TRBJ2-7|few|15|TRBV15
TGTGCCACCAGCAGCCCAGGGACAGGGGGGTACGAGCAGTACTTC
CATSSPGTGGYEQYF
>.|TRBJ2-2|.|14|TRBV7-9
TGTGCCAGCAGCTCTCCTACCTGGGGCGGGGAGCTGTTTTTT
CASSSPTWGGELFF
>.|TRBJ1-5|few|17|TRBV28
TGTGCCAGCAGTTTATGGAGGGGCCGAGAGAGCAATCAGCCCCAGCATTTT
CASSLWRGRESNQPQHF
>TRBD2|TRBJ2-7|.|16|TRBV2
TGTGCCAGCAGCGACTTAGCGGGAGGACCCCCTTACGAGCAGTACTTC
CASSDLAGGPPYEQYF
>.|TRBJ2-1|.|15|TRBV28
TGTGCCAGCAGTTGTCGGGGTTCCTCCTACAATGAGCAGTTCTTC
CASSCRGSSYNEQFF
>TRBD2|TRBJ2-1|.|13|TRBV20-1
TGCAGTGCTAGGCGGGAGCCGTACAATGAGCAGTTCTTC
CSARREPYNEQFF
>.|TRBJ2-7|few|15|TRBV18
TGTGCCAGCTCACCGATGTCTAGTTCCCCATACGAGCAGTACTTC
CASSPMSSSPYEQYF
>.|TRBJ2-1|few|17|TRBV21-1
TGTGCCAGCAGCACCCGGACTAGCGTGAGCTCCTACAATGAGCAGTTCTTC
CASSTRTSVSSYNEQFF
>TRBD1|TRBJ2-3|.|16|TRBV5-6
TGTGCCAGCAGTTCTAACAGGGGGCGCGTCACAGATACGCAGTATTTT
CASSSNRGRVTDTQYF
>.|TRBJ2-2|.|13|TRBV27
TGTGCCAGCAGTTTATCGTTTGCCGGGGAGCTGTTTTTT
CASSLSFAGELFF
>.|TRBJ2-7|few|16|TRBV28
TGTGCCAGCAGTTTACGAGGGGTGGGGCAGGCCTACGAGCAGTACTTC
CASSLRGVGQAYEQYF
>.|TRBJ2-2|few|15|TRBV28
TGTGCCAGCAGTTTGCTGCAAGGGTACACCGGGGAGCTGTTTTTT
CASSLLQGYTGELFF
>.|TRBJ1-3|.|14|TRBV7-2
TGTGCCAGCAGCAACGGCGGATATGGAAACACCATATATTTT
CASSNGGYGNTIYF
>.|TRBJ2-5|many|11|TRBV2
TGTGCCAGCAGTGATCGGGAGACCCAGTACTTC
CASSDRETQYF
>TRBD2|TRBJ2-1|.|17|TRBV5-1
TGCGCCAGCAGCTTGGAGTTTGCGGGAGGGCCGGTCAATGAGCAGTTCTTC
CASSLEFAGGPVNEQFF
>TRBD2|TRBJ2-3|.|13|TRBV20-1
TGCAGTGCCGAAAAGAGCGGGATAGATACGCAGTATTTT
CSAEKSGIDTQYF
>TRBD2|TRBJ2-1|few|16|TRBV29-1
TGCAGCGTTGTCTGGGGTGGCGGGAGCGGGTACAATGAGCAGTTCTTC
CSVVWGGGSGYNEQFF
>.|TRBJ2-2|.|15|TRBV6-2/TRBV6-3
TGTGCCAGCAAGGTCTTCTACGGATGGACCGGGGAGCTGTTTTTT
CASKVFYGWTGELFF
>.|TRBJ2-7|.|15|TRBV10-1
TGCGCCAGCAGTGAGATTGGTCGTCCTACGGACGAGCAGTACTTC
CASSEIGRPTDEQYF